These 32 T cell receptor beta chains were all obtained from the same sample, sequenced in a study of response to subunit inactivated influenza vaccine. TCRdb re-called the RT-PCR reads through MiXCR, storing one row per CDR3 protein. This sample has about 520,000 distinct CDR3 sequences, with less than 30% found just once. Sequencing was performed on CD4+ T cells sorted from PBMCs, taken around 5 days after vaccination. The receptors derive from a man between 45 and 60 years old who received an inactivated influenza vaccine.

The rearrangement links TRBV15 to TRBJ2-4; 10 bases are a match to TRBD2. Unmatched junction bases numbered 14, after V lost 3 bases and J lost 9 bases. This CDR3 is built from 17 residues. CDR1 is LNHNV and CDR2 is YYDKDF in the germline V gene (reference sequence). The CDR3 is CATSRYTAGGPVPIQYF. Here the CDR3 DNA reads TGTGCCACCAGCAGGTACACAGCGGGAGGGCCTGTCCCCATTCAGTACTTC.

This clonotype was counted at least ten times. CDR3 sequence: CAISESRTVYTGELFF. DNA for the CDR3: TGTGCCATCAGTGAGTCCCGGACAGTTTACACCGGGGAGCTGTTTTTT. The rearrangement uses TRBV10-3 and TRBJ2-2; possible D gene TRBD1, 6 bases. With 0 bases removed from V and 3 bases from J, the gap between germline ends came to 11 bases. The CDR3 totals 16 residues. CDR1 and CDR2 from the germline V gene are ENHRY and SYGVKD.

This clonotype was observed a handful of times. V is TRBV20-1 and J is TRBJ2-1, with 14 positions matching TRBD2. This CDR3 is 16 amino acids long. Germline values: CDR1 DFQATT, CDR2 SNEGSKA (reference sequence). The trim removed 0 bases at V and 7 bases at J, leaving 5 bases unmatched. CDR3 sequence (DNA): TGCAGTGCTAGAGATTTCCGGACTAGCGGGAGGAATGAGCAGTTCTTC. Translated, it gives CSARDFRTSGRNEQFF.

The V and J genes are TRBV5-1 and TRBJ1-1; no reliable D call. The ends were cut back, 0 bases at V and 1 base at J, with 10 bases in the middle. This CDR3 region has 15 residues. Germline V gene sequence: CDR1 SGHRS, CDR2 YFSETQ. The CDR3 is CASSLAARRNTEAFF. DNA of the CDR3: TGCGCCAGCAGCTTGGCAGCCCGACGGAACACTGAAGCTTTCTTT.

This clonotype was found a few times. The rearrangement links TRBV4-1 to TRBJ2-1; 8 nucleotides agree with TRBD2. Germline V lookup: CDR1 MGHRA, CDR2 YSYEKL. With V trimmed by 0 bases and J by 3 bases, 4 bases remained unmatched. This CDR3 has 16 residues. As DNA, the CDR3 is TGCGCCAGCAGCCAAGAGTTGCGGGGGGTCTACAATGAGCAGTTCTTC. Amino acid sequence: CASSQELRGVYNEQFF.

The chain links TRBV6-1 to TRBJ1-1; a weak D match, TRBD1 (6 bases). Germline V lookup: CDR1 MNHNS, CDR2 SASEGT. With 5 bases removed from V and 11 bases from J, the gap between germline ends came to 15 bases. This CDR3 is 12 amino acids long. The CDR3 DNA sequence: TGTGCCAGCAGTACAGGGCCCGGACGCGCTTTCTTT. Its protein product is CASSTGPGRAFF.

This clonotype has at least ten counts. The V call is TRBV29-1, the J call TRBJ1-1; 7 bases match TRBD1. Per germline, CDR1 SQVTM and CDR2 ANQGSEA. V lost 6 bases, J lost 5 bases, and 9 bases stayed unmatched. The CDR3 covers 13 residues. The CDR3 region is CSVREGARTEAFF. The CDR3, as DNA: TGCAGCGTGAGAGAGGGGGCGAGAACTGAAGCTTTCTTT.

This clonotype was detected a few times. At one end, the junction sequence differs from germline, possibly due to a read error. This chain connects TRBV7-7 to TRBJ2-1; D gene unclear. Germline assignment: CDR1 SSHAT and CDR2 FNYEAQ (reference sequence). The CDR3 covers 15 residues. The CDR3 region has the DNA TGTGCTAGCAGCGCAGACTCAAGCTCCTACAATGAGCAGTTCTTC. Amino acid sequence: CASSADSSSYNEQFF. The complete variable domain, with remaining parts taken from reference TRBV7-7 and TRBJ2-1, reads GAGVSQSPRYKVTKRGQDVTLRCDPISSHATLYWYQQALGQGPEFLTYFNYEAQPDKSGLPSDRFSAERPEGSISTLTIQRTEQRDSAMYRCASSADSSSYNEQFFGPGTRLTVL.

This chain links TRBV20-1 with TRBJ2-5; no reliable D call. V shed 8 bases and J shed 5 bases, with 15 bases lying between them. CDR3 size: 12 residues. Germline CDR1 is DFQATT and CDR2 is SNEGSKA (reference sequence). CDR3: CSPVPPQETQYF. CDR3 sequence (DNA): TGCAGTCCGGTCCCTCCCCAGGAGACCCAGTACTTC.

The rearrangement links TRBV19 to TRBJ2-2; TRBD1 matches at 7 bases. Trimming took 6 bases from V and 5 from J; bases not matched to a gene: 6. CDR3 length equals 14 residues. Germline V gene sequence: CDR1 LNHDA, CDR2 SQIVND (reference sequence). CDR3: CASRQTGITGELFF. As DNA, the CDR3 is TGTGCCAGTAGGCAGACAGGGATTACCGGGGAGCTGTTTTTT.

In the case of this clonotype: Germline is not matched at one junction end, which may reflect a read error. The chain combines TRBV7-7 with TRBJ2-5, with D possibly being TRBD2 (5 bases). The CDR3 runs 14 residues. CDR1 is SSHAT and CDR2 is FNYEAQ in the germline V gene (reference sequence). The CDR3 DNA is TGTGCTAGCAGCTTAGGTCTGGGAGTCGAGACCCAGTACTTC. This sequence encodes CASSLGLGVETQYF.

This clonotype was recorded a few times. This chain uses TRBV5-4 with TRBJ2-3; D is perhaps TRBD1 (6 bases). The V gene's germline CDR1 is SGHNT and CDR2 YYREEE (reference sequence). The V end lost 0 bases, the J end lost 0 bases, and 11 bases lay between the germline ends. The CDR3 loop spans 16 amino acids. The CDR3 DNA sequence: TGTGCCAGCAGCTTGGACAGGGATTCTAGCACAGATACGCAGTATTTT. Residues: CASSLDRDSSTDTQYF. The full variable domain, completed using reference TRBV5-4 and TRBJ2-3, is ETGVTQSPTHLIKTRGQQVTLRCSSQSGHNTVSWYQQALGQGPQFIFQYYREEENGRGNFPPRFSGLQFPNYSSELNVNALELDDSALYLCASSLDRDSSTDTQYFGPGTRLTVL.

The CDR3 is CSAETGKFNTEAFF. CDR3 nucleotides: TGCAGTGCTGAAACAGGGAAATTTAACACTGAAGCTTTCTTT. The chain links TRBV20-1 to TRBJ1-1; a weak D match, TRBD1 (6 bases). This CDR3 spans 14 amino acids. Trimming pared 5 bases from V and 2 bases from J, leaving 15 bases between. Germline CDR1 reads DFQATT; CDR2 reads SNEGSKA (reference sequence).

The V gene is TRBV12-3 or TRBV12-4, the J gene TRBJ1-1; D gene ambiguous. The V and J ends lost 5 bases and 2 bases respectively, with 6 bases between them. This CDR3 has 12 residues. CDR3 nucleotide sequence: TGTGCCAGCAGTCCTTTCAACACTGAAGCTTTCTTT. Translation: CASSPFNTEAFF.

This chain links TRBV7-8 with TRBJ2-1; D is possibly TRBD2 (5 bases). Germline values: CDR1 SGHVS, CDR2 FQNEAQ. The CDR3 loop spans 14 amino acids. V was cut by 4 bases and J by 6 bases, with 13 bases left in between. The CDR3: CASSYPTGGNEQFF. In DNA form, the CDR3 reads TGTGCCAGCAGCTATCCGACCGGAGGCAATGAGCAGTTCTTC.

The V and J genes are TRBV6-1 and TRBJ2-7, with TRBD2 matching 14 bases. The CDR3 sequence is 15 residues long. The ends lost 6 bases at V and 1 base at J; junction bases unmatched: 2. The germline V gene has CDR1 MNHNS and CDR2 SASEGT. CDR3 in DNA: TGTGCCAGCAGAGGACTAGCGGGGGGATCCTACGAGCAGTACTTC. Its translation is CASRGLAGGSYEQYF.

The chain couples TRBV3-1 to TRBJ1-2, with 7 bases lining up with TRBD1. Trimming removed 1 base from V and 8 bases from J; junction bases left unmatched: 7. The CDR3 runs to 14 residues. Germline V gene lookup returns CDR1 LGHDT and CDR2 YNNKEL (reference sequence). The CDR3 is CASSQAQGVDGYTF. In DNA form, the CDR3 reads TGTGCCAGCAGCCAAGCCCAGGGGGTGGACGGCTACACCTTC.

This clonotype has more than one count but fewer than ten. This chain uses TRBV18 with TRBJ2-2; 7 nucleotides agree with TRBD1. Germline trimming cut 3 bases from V and 6 bases from J; bases unmatched to any gene: 4. Germline V lookup: CDR1 KGHSH, CDR2 LQKENI. The CDR3 sequence is 14 residues long. CDR3: CASSPGQTAGELFF. The CDR3 DNA follows: TGTGCCAGCTCACCGGGACAGACAGCCGGGGAGCTGTTTTTT.

The genes are TRBV7-2 and TRBJ2-2; 9 nucleotides line up with TRBD2. After removal of 5 bases from V and 0 bases from J, the junction contained 4 bases not matched to a gene. The CDR3 extends over 16 amino acids. The germline CDR1 and CDR2 sequences are SGHTA and FQGNSA. CDR3 in DNA: TGTGCCAGCAGCCGGACTAGCGTTGCGAACACCGGGGAGCTGTTTTTT. Translating gives CASSRTSVANTGELFF.

The chain combines TRBV5-6 with TRBJ2-6; a weak D match, TRBD1 (6 bases). Germline V gene sequence: CDR1 SGHDT, CDR2 YYEEEE. The CDR3 extends over 18 amino acids. With 4 bases removed from V and 0 bases from J, the gap between germline ends came to 17 bases. In nucleotides, the CDR3 is TGTGCCAGCAGCGGATCCGGGACACCGGCCTCTGGGGCCAACGTCCTGACTTTC. Translated: CASSGSGTPASGANVLTF.

The chain links TRBV7-9 to TRBJ2-1, with 7 bases lining up with TRBD2. The V gene end was trimmed by 1 base and the J gene end by 3 bases; junction bases not matched to a gene: 9. The CDR3 consists of 17 residues. CDR1 SEHNR and CDR2 FQNEAQ come from the germline V gene (reference sequence). Here the CDR3 DNA reads TGTGCCAGCAGCTTAGGTGCGGGAGCTACCCACTACAATGAGCAGTTCTTC. Its translation is CASSLGAGATHYNEQFF.

This clonotype was recorded a few times. The genes are TRBV10-3 and TRBJ2-2, with 8 bases lining up with TRBD1. Trimming cost V 6 bases and J 7 bases; bases outside gene matches: 7. The CDR3 is 14 amino acids. Germline loops: CDR1 ENHRY, CDR2 SYGVKD. CDR3 region: CAIRPGQAIGELFF. The DNA for the CDR3 is TGTGCCATCAGACCGGGACAGGCGATCGGGGAGCTGTTTTTT.

This clonotype was seen a few times. J is TRBJ2-5 and V is TRBV29-1; D is ambiguous. The CDR3 covers 14 residues. The germline CDR1 and CDR2 sequences are SQVTM and ANQGSEA. Deletions cut 0 bases from V and 5 bases from J, with 13 bases between. The DNA for the CDR3 is TGCAGCGTTGAAGATCATCCGGAGACGGAGACCCAGTACTTC. As protein: CSVEDHPETETQYF.

This chain links TRBV3-1 with TRBJ2-7; no definite D call. The CDR3 has 12 amino acids. V was shortened by 5 bases and J by 2 bases, with 7 bases between the two germline ends. Per the germline V gene, CDR1 is LGHDT and CDR2 is YNNKEL (reference sequence). CDR3: CASSGPTYEQYF. In nucleotides, the CDR3 is TGTGCCAGCAGCGGGCCTACCTACGAGCAGTACTTC.

This sequence joins TRBV28 and TRBJ2-3; D perhaps matches TRBD2 (6 bases). Trimming took off 6 bases at V and 4 bases at J, with 17 bases between the two ends. Looked up from germline, CDR1 is MDHEN and CDR2 is SYDVKM. CDR3 length: 15 amino acids. This chain's CDR3 is CASSFAEGHPDTQYF. The CDR3 region has the DNA TGTGCCAGCAGCTTTGCGGAGGGCCACCCAGATACGCAGTATTTT.

The chain recombines TRBV19 with TRBJ1-2, with 10 bases lining up with TRBD1. Germline CDR1 and CDR2: LNHDA and SQIVND (reference sequence). J gave up 3 bases and V 9 bases, and 4 bases lay outside the gene matches. This CDR3 is built from 13 residues. In DNA, the CDR3 is TGTGCCAGCGGGGACAGGGGTTACTATGGCTACACCTTC. This encodes CASGDRGYYGYTF.

A few counts support this clonotype. This chain joins TRBV6-2 or TRBV6-3 and TRBJ2-1; D perhaps matches TRBD2 (6 bases). This CDR3 comprises 19 residues. Germline CDR1 reads MNHEY; CDR2 reads SVGEGT. The ends were cut back, 0 bases at V and 0 bases at J, with 18 bases in the middle. The DNA of the CDR3 is TGTGCCAGCAGTTACTCGGCGGGAAATCCTAAGGGCTCCTACAATGAGCAGTTCTTC. Translation gives CASSYSAGNPKGSYNEQFF.

The V call is TRBV11-2, the J call TRBJ2-3; D gene ambiguous. The ends were cut back, 5 bases at V and 2 bases at J, with 14 bases in the middle. Germline-derived CDR1 and CDR2 are SGHAT and FQNNGV. This CDR3 contains 15 residues. CDR3 nucleotides: TGTGCCAGCAGCCCCAGAGCCCTGAACACAGATACGCAGTATTTT. This codes for CASSPRALNTDTQYF.

This clonotype was seen a handful of times. The CDR3 sequence: CATSDGGAGGSYNEQFF. The CDR3 DNA follows: TGTGCCACCAGTGATGGGGGCGCGGGTGGCTCCTACAATGAGCAGTTCTTC. The V call is TRBV24-1, the J call TRBJ2-1; tentative D call: TRBD1 (6 bases). Trimming shortened V by 3 bases and J by 0 bases, and 14 bases separated the two germline ends. There are 17 residues in the CDR3. Germline V gene sequence: CDR1 KGHDR, CDR2 SFDVKD.

This clonotype has more than one count but fewer than ten. CDR3 loop: CASSPTHRGAAFF. In DNA, the CDR3 is TGTGCCAGCTCACCGACCCACAGGGGAGCAGCTTTCTTT. The rearrangement links TRBV18 to TRBJ1-1; 7 bases are a match to TRBD1. The CDR3 is 13 amino acids. In germline, CDR1 is KGHSH, CDR2 LQKENI. V gave up 3 bases and J gave up 10 bases; unmatched junction bases: 8.

The CDR3 protein is CASSLRVGAGETQYF. In nucleotides, the CDR3 is TGCGCCAGCAGCTTGCGTGTGGGGGCCGGGGAGACCCAGTACTTC. V and J are TRBV5-1 and TRBJ2-5; D is perhaps TRBD1 (6 bases). The CDR3 has 15 amino acids. Germline CDR1 reads SGHRS; CDR2 reads YFSETQ. Deletions cut 1 base from V and 5 bases from J, with 15 bases between.

Comment on this clonotype: At one end the junction does not follow the germline gene, possibly because of a read error. CDR3 nucleotide sequence: TGTGCCAGCAGTTTCGGGGACAGCGAGCAGCACTTC. Its protein is CASSFGDSEQHF. The chain has TRBV12-3 or TRBV12-4 and TRBJ2-7; the match to TRBD1 covers 7 bases. The CDR3 runs to 12 residues.